This T cell receptor beta chain was identified in a study of blood T cell repertoires in COVID-19. This clone came up a few times. Sequencing used immunoSEQ multiplex PCR; TCRdb keeps in-frame clones, though not all of them. This table has about 13,000 clones, around 87% appearing once. Germline V gives CDR1 SGHRS, CDR2 YFSETQ. The ends lost 3 bases at V and 0 bases at J; junction bases unmatched: 0. This CDR3 comprises 15 residues. Source material: peripheral blood. The clonotype comes from a human donor with active COVID-19. The donor label of this sample is uncertain. This chain connects TRBV5-1 to TRBJ2-1, with 10 nucleotides matching TRBD2. CDR3 amino acids: CASSSSGGSYNEQFF. The CDR3 DNA follows: TGCGCCAGCAGCTCTAGCGGGGGCTCCTACAATGAGCAGTTCTTC.